This is a list of T cell receptor beta chains from one sample in a study of human T cells and chemical hapten exposure. TCRdb passed the reads through MiXCR, listing each CDR3 protein once. The table records about 120,000 distinct CDR3 sequences, over 7% of them present only once. Sequences were obtained from whole blood. Receptor source: a human donor in good health. Some clones in this sample may be carry-over from other donors' samples. Each CDR3 is given with its conserved first and last residue. D genes are given only for firm matches. Part of the rows lack a size; the others show once, few, many or a class for expanded clones.

j_call v_call clone_size d_call cdr3_nt cdr3_aa
TRBJ2-3 TRBV24-1 NA NA TGTGCCACCAGTGGCGACACAGATACGCAGTATTTT CATSGDTDTQYF
TRBJ2-1 TRBV29-1 few TRBD2 TGCAGCGTTTCCCCTCGATCACGCTCCGGGACTAGCGGGAGTAGAGAGCAGTTCTTC CSVSPRSRSGTSGSREQFF
TRBJ1-5 TRBV2 few NA TGTGCCAGCAGTGATTTTGGGGGCGGGAGCAATCAGCCCCAGCATTTT CASSDFGGGSNQPQHF
TRBJ2-7 TRBV12-3/TRBV12-4 few NA TGTGCCAGCAGTTTTAGGTACGAGCAGTACTTC CASSFRYEQYF
TRBJ2-7 TRBV14 many NA TGTGCCAGCAGGGGCAGCTACGAGCAGTACTTC CASRGSYEQYF
TRBJ2-7 TRBV5-1 NA TRBD1 TGCGCCAGCAGCTTGTACGGACAGGGTTCCTACGAGCAGTACTTC CASSLYGQGSYEQYF
TRBJ1-1 TRBV5-1 many TRBD1 TGCGCCAGCAGCTCGAGCAGGGGGCTAGGGACTGAAGCTTTCTTT CASSSSRGLGTEAFF
TRBJ2-3 TRBV10-3 few TRBD2 TGTGCCATCGTCCGGGACTACACCACAGATACGCAGTATTTT CAIVRDYTTDTQYF
TRBJ2-7 TRBV7-2 NA NA TGTGCCAGCAGCTCTATAATTCGGGGCTACGAGCAGTACTTC CASSSIIRGYEQYF
TRBJ2-3 TRBV20-1 few TRBD1 TGCAGTGCTCGGGGGACAGGGCCAGATACGCAGTATTTT CSARGTGPDTQYF
TRBJ2-7 TRBV4-1 few TRBD1 TGCGCCAGCAGCCATTCCCGGGACAGGGAGGAGCAGTACTTC CASSHSRDREEQYF
TRBJ2-5 TRBV9 few NA TGTGCCAGCAGCGCGGATGGCGGTGCCTACCAAGAGACCCAGTACTTC CASSADGGAYQETQYF
TRBJ1-4 TRBV10-2 once NA TGCGCCAGCAGTCCGCAGGAGGATAATGAAAAACTGTTTTTT CASSPQEDNEKLFF
TRBJ1-1 TRBV7-3 few TRBD1 TGTGCCAGCAGCTTAAGACAGGGGGCTGAAGCTTTCTTT CASSLRQGAEAFF
TRBJ1-2 TRBV7-9 many TRBD1 TGTGCCAGCAGCCCTCTGAACAGGGGGGACTATGGCTACACCTTC CASSPLNRGDYGYTF
TRBJ2-5 TRBV10-3 few TRBD2 TGTGCCATCAGCTCCGGGACTAGCGGCCAAGAGACCCAGTACTTC CAISSGTSGQETQYF
TRBJ2-2 TRBV7-8 many NA TGTGCCAGCAGCTTAGCGTGGATCACCGGGGAGCTGTTTTTT CASSLAWITGELFF
TRBJ2-7 TRBV20-1 NA NA TGCAGTGCTAGACTACTGGGTGAGCAGTACTTC CSARLLGEQYF
TRBJ2-2 TRBV5-5 many TRBD1 TGTGCCAGCAGCCCAGACAGGGTCCTGAACACCGGGGAGCTGTTTTTT CASSPDRVLNTGELFF
TRBJ2-7 TRBV5-1 few TRBD2 TGCGCCAGCAGCGCGGGACTAGCGAGGCACGAGCAGTACTTC CASSAGLARHEQYF
TRBJ2-2 TRBV7-2 few NA TGTGCCAGCAGCCCAGCCTTCACCGGGGAGCTGTTTTTT CASSPAFTGELFF
TRBJ2-5 TRBV18 many NA TGTGCCAGCTCACTTGGTGAAGAGACCCAGTACTTC CASSLGEETQYF
TRBJ1-2 TRBV20-1 few TRBD1 TGCAGTGCTTTCCCCCCATTGGGGCAGGGGGAGGTAAATGGCTACACCTTC CSAFPPLGQGEVNGYTF